The 23 T cell receptor beta chains below come from one sample, sequenced in a study of blood T cell repertoires in COVID-19 (dated by TCRdb to the early 2020s). Libraries came from the immunoSEQ multiplex PCR assay. What TCRdb holds here is the immuneACCESS table cut down to in-frame rearrangements. Part of the clones is not present; checked against another copy, under half of the missing clones reflect an unresolved V gene, and the others are unexplained. Within this sample are a few hundred thousand clones, with about nine tenths of them counted one time only. Approximately 4.1% of the sample is in the top ten clones. Sequencing was carried out using peripheral blood. All receptors come from a woman in her sixties with COVID-19, enrolled during active disease.

V usage is TRBV7-8 and J usage is TRBJ1-4, with TRBD1 matching over 9 bases. The ends lost 5 bases at V and 8 bases at J; junction bases unmatched: 9. This CDR3 contains 15 residues. Per germline, CDR1 SGHVS and CDR2 FQNEAQ. The DNA for the CDR3 is TGTGCCAGCAGCGCCCAACAGGGGGCACAGGAAAAACTGTTTTTT. Translation gives CASSAQQGAQEKLFF.

This chain connects TRBV15 to TRBJ1-4; D is unclear. Per germline, CDR1 LNHNV and CDR2 YYDKDF (reference sequence). This CDR3 spans 15 amino acids. Trimming took off 2 bases at V and 5 bases at J, with 12 bases between the two ends. This chain's CDR3 is CATSRLPGENEKLFF. CDR3 coding DNA: TGTGCCACCAGCAGATTGCCGGGAGAAAATGAAAAACTGTTTTTT.

The CDR3 DNA reads as TGTGCCAGCAGTACTCCGACATCGAATAGAAACACCATATATTTT. Translation gives CASSTPTSNRNTIYF. The chain has TRBV6-5 and TRBJ1-3; D remains ambiguous. There are 15 residues in the CDR3. In germline, CDR1 is MNHEY, CDR2 SVGAGI. V dropped 5 bases and J dropped 5 bases, with 16 bases sitting between them.

The CDR3 sequence: CASSFADRKRTTNEKLFF. CDR3 DNA: TGCGCCAGCAGCTTCGCGGACAGAAAACGGACGACTAATGAAAAACTGTTTTTT. The chain links TRBV5-1 to TRBJ1-4; possible D gene TRBD1, 6 bases. This CDR3 contains 18 residues. Deletions cut 2 bases from V and 2 bases from J, with 19 bases between. Germline V gene data show CDR1 as SGHRS and CDR2 as YFSETQ. The variable domain in full, with the rest retrieved from reference TRBV5-1 and TRBJ1-4, is KAGVTQTPRYLIKTRGQQVTLSCSPISGHRSVSWYQQTPGQGLQFLFEYFSETQRNKGNFPGRFSGRQFSNSRSEMNVSTLELGDSALYLCASSFADRKRTTNEKLFFGSGTQLSVL.

The J gene is TRBJ1-6, the V gene TRBV19, with D unclear. V lost 10 bases and J 0 bases, leaving 16 bases between the germline ends. The CDR3 contains 16 residues. Per germline, CDR1 LNHDA and CDR2 SQIVND (reference sequence). CDR3 bases: TGTGCCACAAGTAGAGGGCGGGACTCCTATAATTCACCCCTCCACTTT. Amino acids: CATSRGRDSYNSPLHF.

The chain combines TRBV3-1 (or the pseudogene TRBV3-2) with TRBJ1-3; TRBD1 matches 11 bases. V was clipped by 4 bases and J by 4 bases; unmatched bases: 12. Germline loops: CDR1 LGHDT, CDR2 YNNKEL (reference sequence). This CDR3 is 18 amino acids long. CDR3 sequence reads: CASSPYRSGQGAGNTIYF. The CDR3 DNA follows: TGTGCCAGCAGCCCGTACCGCTCCGGACAGGGGGCCGGAAACACCATATATTTT.

This clone occurred a few times. The V gene is TRBV27, the J gene TRBJ1-1, with TRBD1 matching 11 bases. Germline CDR1 reads MNHEY; CDR2 reads SMNVEV (reference sequence). With 2 bases clipped from V and 6 bases from J, the junction kept 11 bases outside the gene matches. The CDR3 runs to 17 residues. Written as DNA, the CDR3 is TGTGCCAGCAGTTTAGGCCGGACAGGGGGCGCGTCCCCTGAAGCTTTCTTT. This codes for CASSLGRTGGASPEAFF.

The rearrangement uses TRBV5-1 and TRBJ2-7; D is possibly TRBD1 (6 bases). Per germline, CDR1 SGHRS and CDR2 YFSETQ. V lost 6 bases, J lost 2 bases, and 21 bases lay in between. The CDR3 runs 16 residues. CDR3: CASNPQVSTGTYEQYF. The CDR3 DNA reads TGCGCCAGCAACCCACAGGTTTCGACAGGAACCTACGAGCAGTACTTC.

Concerning this clone itself: The same CDR3 is also encoded by other DNA sequences in this sample. V is TRBV5-6 and J is TRBJ1-1; D call uncertain. The V gene's germline CDR1 is SGHDT and CDR2 YYEEEE. Trimming removed 0 bases from V and 1 base from J, with 7 bases in between. The CDR3 is 14 residues long. CDR3 sequence reads: CASSLGQANTEAFF. The CDR3 region has the DNA TGTGCCAGCAGCTTGGGGCAGGCGAACACTGAAGCTTTCTTT.

The V call is TRBV7-3, the J call TRBJ1-6; 9 bases are a match to TRBD1. CDR3 length equals 14 residues. Unmatched junction bases numbered 5, after V lost 5 bases and J lost 9 bases. The germline V gene encodes CDR1 SGHTA and CDR2 FQGTGA. CDR3 protein: CASSQGQGSSPLHF. The DNA for the CDR3 is TGTGCCAGCAGCCAGGGACAGGGCAGTTCACCCCTCCACTTT.

The rearrangement links TRBV2 to TRBJ1-5, with a tentative D call TRBD1 (6 bases). The germline gives CDR1 SNHLY, CDR2 FYNNEI. The ends were cut back, 5 bases at V and 7 bases at J, with 18 bases in the middle. This CDR3 has 15 residues. CDR3 amino acids: CASSPTGIPRQPQHF. CDR3 coding DNA: TGTGCCAGCAGTCCCACAGGGATTCCTCGGCAGCCCCAGCATTTT. Using reference TRBV2 and TRBJ1-5 for the parts outside the CDR3, the full variable domain is EPEVTQTPSHQVTQMGQEVILRCVPISNHLYFYWYRQILGQKVEFLVSFYNNEISEKSEIFDDQFSVERPDGSNFTLKIRSTKLEDSAMYFCASSPTGIPRQPQHFGDGTRLSIL.

V is TRBV6-5 and J is TRBJ1-4, with D possibly being TRBD1 (5 bases). Deletions cut 7 bases from V and 4 bases from J, with 13 bases between. Germline lookup yields CDR1 MNHEY and CDR2 SVGAGI. The CDR3 extends over 14 amino acids. CDR3 sequence reads: CASTRQGYNEKLFF. The CDR3 DNA reads TGTGCCAGCACTCGCCAGGGCTATAATGAAAAACTGTTTTTT.

The rearrangement links TRBV2 to TRBJ2-3; 9 bases are a match to TRBD2. This CDR3 is 15 amino acids long. Per the germline V gene, CDR1 is SNHLY and CDR2 is FYNNEI. The junction had 8 bases not matched to a gene; V was cut back by 8 bases and J by 2 bases. In nucleotides, the CDR3 is TGTGCCAGCGCGACCCTAGCGGGGCTCACAGATACGCAGTATTTT. Amino acid sequence: CASATLAGLTDTQYF. Together with reference TRBV2 and TRBJ2-3, the CDR3 gives the full variable domain: EPEVTQTPSHQVTQMGQEVILRCVPISNHLYFYWYRQILGQKVEFLVSFYNNEISEKSEIFDDQFSVERPDGSNFTLKIRSTKLEDSAMYFCASATLAGLTDTQYFGPGTRLTVL.

J is TRBJ1-5 and V is TRBV7-8; 7 positions match TRBD1. The J segment lost 3 bases and the V segment lost 0 bases, leaving 5 bases of the junction unmatched. The CDR3 runs 16 residues. CDR1 is SGHVS and CDR2 is FQNEAQ in the germline V gene. The CDR3 protein is CASSLAGGVVNQPQHF. CDR3 DNA sequence: TGTGCCAGCAGCTTAGCAGGGGGCGTTGTCAATCAGCCCCAGCATTTT.

The chain has TRBV5-5 and TRBJ2-7; 7 nucleotides line up with TRBD1. The germline gives CDR1 SGHKS, CDR2 YYEKEE (reference sequence). The CDR3 runs to 14 residues. V lost 2 bases, J lost 3 bases, and 5 bases stayed unmatched. Written as DNA, the CDR3 is TGTGCCAGCAGCTTCGACAGGGTTCGCTACGAGCAGTACTTC. Protein product: CASSFDRVRYEQYF.

The chain is built from TRBV12-3 or TRBV12-4 and TRBJ2-7; unclear D gene. The CDR3 has 13 residues. Trimming pared 2 bases from V and 3 bases from J, leaving 8 bases between. CDR3 bases: TGTGCCAGCAGTTTAAGCTACAGCTACGAGCAGTACTTC. Translated: CASSLSYSYEQYF.

The rearrangement links TRBV29-1 to TRBJ1-2; 10 bases match TRBD1. The CDR3 runs to 13 residues. V was pared by 7 bases and J by 4 bases, with 6 bases of the junction left unmatched. Germline lookup yields CDR1 SQVTM and CDR2 ANQGSEA. CDR3 sequence (DNA): TGCAGCGCTTGGACAGGGGGGACCTATGGCTACACCTTC. Translated: CSAWTGGTYGYTF.

The chain is built from TRBV6-5 and TRBJ2-7; a possible D gene is TRBD2 (6 bases). CDR1 is MNHEY and CDR2 is SVGAGI in the germline V gene. This CDR3 is 14 amino acids long. Trimming removed 0 bases from V and 3 bases from J, with 9 bases in between. CDR3 coding DNA: TGTGCCAGCAGTTACTCAAGGGGAGGCTACGAGCAGTACTTC. This translates into CASSYSRGGYEQYF.

The chain is built from TRBV6-5 and TRBJ2-2; 9 bases map to TRBD1. The germline CDR1 and CDR2 sequences are MNHEY and SVGAGI. The V gene end was trimmed by 10 bases and the J gene end by 6 bases; junction bases not matched to a gene: 6. The CDR3 sequence is 13 residues long. The CDR3 loop reads CATSRDRAGELFF. The CDR3 DNA sequence: TGTGCCACGTCCCGGGACAGGGCCGGGGAGCTGTTTTTT.

The chain carries TRBV9 and TRBJ2-7; D may be TRBD2 (6 bases). The CDR3 consists of 15 residues. V lost 3 bases and J lost 1, with 14 bases in between. The germline CDR1 and CDR2 sequences are SGDLS and YYNGEE. CDR3 sequence (DNA): TGTGCCAGCAGCGCCCGAAGCGGGCCTTCCTACGAGCAGTACTTC. It codes for CASSARSGPSYEQYF.

The chain carries TRBV10-1 and TRBJ2-3; D is perhaps TRBD2 (5 bases). There are 17 residues in the CDR3. V dropped 0 bases and J dropped 5 bases, with 18 bases sitting between them. Germline V lookup: CDR1 WNHNN, CDR2 SYGVQD (reference sequence). CDR3 loop: CASSESRLGLEGDTQYF. CDR3 nucleotide sequence: TGCGCCAGCAGTGAGTCGAGACTGGGCCTTGAGGGAGATACGCAGTATTTT.

This chain uses TRBV5-8 with TRBJ2-3; TRBD2 agrees at 9 bases. V lost 0 bases to trimming and J lost 6 bases; unmatched junction nucleotides: 11. Per germline, CDR1 SGHTS and CDR2 YDEGEE. The CDR3 covers 17 residues. The CDR3 bases are TGTGCCAGCAGCTTGGGGCTCGGTGGCGGGGGGGCCGATACGCAGTATTTT. It specifies CASSLGLGGGGADTQYF.

V is TRBV2 and J is TRBJ1-5; 7 bases fit TRBD1. CDR3 length equals 15 residues. Germline trimming cut 6 bases from V and 5 bases from J; bases unmatched to any gene: 10. Germline-derived CDR1 and CDR2 are SNHLY and FYNNEI. The CDR3 region has the DNA TGTGCCAGCAGATACAGGGGAGAGCAATATCAGCCCCAGCATTTT. Protein: CASRYRGEQYQPQHF.